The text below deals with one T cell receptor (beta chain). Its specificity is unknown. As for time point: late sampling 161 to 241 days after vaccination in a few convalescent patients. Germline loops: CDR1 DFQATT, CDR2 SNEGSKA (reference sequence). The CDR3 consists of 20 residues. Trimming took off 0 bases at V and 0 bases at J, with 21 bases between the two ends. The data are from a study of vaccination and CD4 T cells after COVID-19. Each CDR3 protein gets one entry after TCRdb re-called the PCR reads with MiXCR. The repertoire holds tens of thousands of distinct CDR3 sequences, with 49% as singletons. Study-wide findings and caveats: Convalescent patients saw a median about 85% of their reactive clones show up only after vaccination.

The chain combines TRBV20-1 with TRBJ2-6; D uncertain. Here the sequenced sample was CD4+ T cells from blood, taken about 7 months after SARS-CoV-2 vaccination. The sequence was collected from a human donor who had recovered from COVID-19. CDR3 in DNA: TGCAGTGCTAGAGATCCATCGAAGACCACTCAGGACTCTGGGGCCAACGTCCTGACTTTC. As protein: CSARDPSKTTQDSGANVLTF.